Below, 5 T cell receptor beta chains from the same sample are listed, as sequenced in a study of cytomegalovirus exposure and HLA in healthy donors. Clones were read by immunoSEQ multiplex PCR, and TCRdb kept only the in-frame ones, dropping some. The table shows 200,000 to 250,000 clones, with 87% occurring only once. Sequencing used PBMCs. The receptors come from a woman younger than 35 in good health and CMV-seropositive.

This clone was found once. The chain has TRBV27 and TRBJ2-2, with D unresolved. This CDR3 is 12 amino acids long. Per the germline V gene, CDR1 is MNHEY and CDR2 is SMNVEV (reference sequence). V lost 6 bases, J lost 5 bases, and 7 bases lay in between. This CDR3 is CASRRQTGELFF. In DNA form, the CDR3 reads TGTGCCAGCAGGCGGCAGACCGGGGAGCTGTTTTTT.

Written as DNA, the CDR3 is TGCAGCGTTTCTGACGGACAGGGGGCCACCGGGGAGCTGTTTTTT. This translates into CSVSDGQGATGELFF. V is TRBV29-1 and J is TRBJ2-2; 11 nucleotides line up with TRBD1. The CDR3 spans 15 residues. V was pared by 5 bases and J by 4 bases, with 6 bases of the junction left unmatched. Germline-derived CDR1 and CDR2 are SQVTM and ANQGSEA.

The chain carries TRBV27 and TRBJ2-2, with D perhaps matching TRBD1 (5 bases). This CDR3 region has 17 residues. Trimming stripped 0 bases from V and 4 bases from J, with 15 bases between. Germline-derived CDR1 and CDR2 are MNHEY and SMNVEV (reference sequence). The CDR3 DNA reads TGTGCCAGCAGTTTATCGGTAGGGGCCCAGGCCACCGGGGAGCTGTTTTTT. Translated, it gives CASSLSVGAQATGELFF.

This chain connects TRBV4-1 to TRBJ2-1; D remains unclear. The CDR3 length is 18 residues. The germline V gene has CDR1 MGHRA and CDR2 YSYEKL. The ends were cut back, 0 bases at V and 0 bases at J, with 15 bases in the middle. CDR3: CASSQDGSTANSYNEQFF. In DNA, the CDR3 is TGCGCCAGCAGCCAAGATGGTTCGACTGCAAACTCCTACAATGAGCAGTTCTTC.

The rearrangement links TRBV7-6 to TRBJ2-7, with 7 bases aligning to TRBD2. The V segment lost 4 bases and the J segment 2 bases; nucleotides outside the gene matches: 5. The germline CDR1 and CDR2 sequences are SGHVS and FNYEAQ. The CDR3 covers 14 residues. The CDR3 here is CASSSEGGTYEQYF. CDR3 nucleotides: TGTGCCAGCAGCTCTGAGGGAGGGACCTACGAGCAGTACTTC.